This passage covers 9 T cell receptor beta chains from one sample sequenced in a study of CD8+ T cells in alopecia areata. Following extraction, RNA underwent reverse transcription to cDNA, which served as the sequencing template. The repertoire was sequenced with immunoSEQ multiplex PCR; TCRdb's copy has only in-frame clones and lacks some. Here the sample spans 110,000 or so clones, about two fifths being singletons. The sequencing sample was made of CD4+ T cells sorted from blood. All receptors come from a human donor with alopecia areata.

This clone has just a few counts. The rearrangement uses TRBV7-2 and TRBJ1-1, with a tentative D call TRBD1 (5 bases). The germline V and J ends were trimmed by 1 base and 2 bases, with 8 bases remaining between them. Germline V lookup: CDR1 SGHTA, CDR2 FQGNSA. This CDR3 contains 14 residues. This CDR3 reads CASSLERGNTEAFF. The DNA of the CDR3 is TGTGCCAGCAGCTTAGAGAGGGGAAACACTGAAGCTTTCTTT.

The V call is TRBV5-1, the J call TRBJ2-7; tentatively, D is TRBD2 (5 bases). Trimming stripped 3 bases from V and 10 bases from J, with 20 bases between. Germline CDR1 is SGHRS and CDR2 is YFSETQ. The length of the CDR3 is 14 residues. The CDR3, as DNA: TGCGCCAGCAGCTCGGGGAGCAAATTCTCGGCACAGTACTTC. It encodes CASSSGSKFSAQYF.

This clone has only a few counts. J is TRBJ1-2 and V is TRBV2; 8 positions agree with TRBD1. With 8 bases clipped from V and 7 bases from J, the junction kept 12 bases outside the gene matches. Germline V gene sequence: CDR1 SNHLY, CDR2 FYNNEI. The CDR3 spans 14 residues. CDR3 in amino acids: CASYLGAGGSGYTF. The CDR3, as DNA: TGTGCCAGCTACTTAGGGGCAGGGGGCTCTGGCTACACCTTC.

The chain combines TRBV23-1 with TRBJ2-1; 13 bases line up with TRBD2. TRBV23-1 is recorded as an ORF, its role being uncertain. The V and J ends lost 0 bases and 5 bases, in that order; junction bases with no gene match: 4. The length of the CDR3 is 17 residues. CDR3 nucleotide sequence: TGCGCCAGCAGTCAATCGACTAGCGGGAGGCTCCACAATGAGCAGTTCTTC. Its protein product is CASSQSTSGRLHNEQFF.

This chain uses TRBV30 with TRBJ2-7, with D tentatively TRBD1 (5 bases). Trimming removed 4 bases from V and 2 bases from J, with 12 bases in between. Germline V lookup: CDR1 GTSNPN, CDR2 SVGIG (reference sequence). There are 13 residues in the CDR3. CDR3 DNA: TGTGCCTGGAAAGGGTTGGGGCCCTACGAGCAGTACTTC. Translating gives CAWKGLGPYEQYF.

The chain uses TRBV25-1 and TRBJ1-1; 10 bases match TRBD1. V trimming: 6 bases; J trimming: 5 bases; junction bases outside the gene matches: 6. Germline loops: CDR1 MGHDK, CDR2 SYGVNS. This CDR3 is 14 amino acids long. The CDR3 is CASRGDRGVTEAFF. The CDR3 nucleotides read TGTGCCAGCAGGGGGGACAGGGGAGTTACTGAAGCTTTCTTT.

This clone was counted a few times. J is TRBJ2-3 and V is TRBV5-1, with 8 positions matching TRBD1. The CDR3 runs 13 residues. Trimming removed 5 bases from V and 1 base from J; junction bases left unmatched: 0. Germline values: CDR1 SGHRS, CDR2 YFSETQ. The CDR3 reads CASRGQGTDTQYF. The CDR3 DNA follows: TGCGCCAGCAGGGGACAGGGCACAGATACGCAGTATTTT.

The V gene is TRBV6-6, the J gene TRBJ1-5; TRBD1 is a possible D gene (5 bases). This CDR3 comprises 12 residues. Per the germline V gene, CDR1 is MNHNY and CDR2 is SVGAGI (reference sequence). V dropped 5 bases and J dropped 9 bases, with 11 bases sitting between them. DNA for the CDR3: TGTGCCAGCAGTGTCCAGGGAGGGCCCCAGCATTTT. Residues: CASSVQGGPQHF.

V and J are TRBV19 and TRBJ2-1; D is uncertain. The CDR3 loop spans 10 amino acids. The V gene's germline CDR1 is LNHDA and CDR2 SQIVND (reference sequence). Trimming removed 7 bases from V and 11 bases from J, with 9 bases in between. The CDR3 region is CASTITKQFF. Here the CDR3 DNA reads TGTGCCAGTACCATTACCAAGCAGTTCTTC. The full variable domain, its missing parts supplied by reference TRBV19 and TRBJ2-1, is DGGITQSPKYLFRKEGQNVTLSCEQNLNHDAMYWYRQDPGQGLRLIYYSQIVNDFQKGDIAEGYSVSREKKESFPLTVTSAQKNPTAFYLCASTITKQFFGPGTRLTVL.